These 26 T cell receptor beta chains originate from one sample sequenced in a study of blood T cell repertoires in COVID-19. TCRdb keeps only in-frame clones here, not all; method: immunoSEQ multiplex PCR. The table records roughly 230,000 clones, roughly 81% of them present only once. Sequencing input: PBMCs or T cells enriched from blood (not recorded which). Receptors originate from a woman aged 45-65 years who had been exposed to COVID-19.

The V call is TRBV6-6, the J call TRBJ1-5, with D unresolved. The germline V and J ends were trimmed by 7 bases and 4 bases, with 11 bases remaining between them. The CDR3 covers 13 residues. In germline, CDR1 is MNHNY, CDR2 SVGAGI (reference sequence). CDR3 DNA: TGTGCCAGCACCAACAACCCGAATCAGCCCCAGCATTTT. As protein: CASTNNPNQPQHF.

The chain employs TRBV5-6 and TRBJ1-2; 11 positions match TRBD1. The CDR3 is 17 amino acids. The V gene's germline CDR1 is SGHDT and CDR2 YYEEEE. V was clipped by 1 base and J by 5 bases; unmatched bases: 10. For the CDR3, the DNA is TGTGCCAGCAGCTTGTATTTTTCGGGGACAGGGGGGTATGGCTACACCTTC. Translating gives CASSLYFSGTGGYGYTF.

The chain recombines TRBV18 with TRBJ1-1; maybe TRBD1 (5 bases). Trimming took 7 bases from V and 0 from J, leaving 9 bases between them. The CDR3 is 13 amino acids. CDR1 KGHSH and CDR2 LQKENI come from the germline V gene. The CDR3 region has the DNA TGTGCCAGCTTAGCAGGGATGAACACTGAAGCTTTCTTT. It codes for CASLAGMNTEAFF.

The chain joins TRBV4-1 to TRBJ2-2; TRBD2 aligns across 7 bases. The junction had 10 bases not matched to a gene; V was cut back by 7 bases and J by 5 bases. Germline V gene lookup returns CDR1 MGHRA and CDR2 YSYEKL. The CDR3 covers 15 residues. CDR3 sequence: CASTPSGGPTGELFF. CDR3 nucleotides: TGCGCCAGCACCCCCTCGGGAGGCCCGACCGGGGAGCTGTTTTTT.

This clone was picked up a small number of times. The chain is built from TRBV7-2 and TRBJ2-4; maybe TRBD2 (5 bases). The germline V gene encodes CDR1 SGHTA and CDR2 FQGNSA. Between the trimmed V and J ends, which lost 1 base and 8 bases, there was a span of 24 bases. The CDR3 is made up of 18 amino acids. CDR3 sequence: CASSLDSWRPHSRDIQYF. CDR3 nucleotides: TGTGCCAGCAGCTTAGATAGCTGGAGGCCCCATAGCCGGGACATTCAGTACTTC.

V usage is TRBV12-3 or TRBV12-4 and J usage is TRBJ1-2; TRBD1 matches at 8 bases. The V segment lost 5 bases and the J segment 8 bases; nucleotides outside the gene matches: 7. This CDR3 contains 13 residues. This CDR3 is CASSPRGRRGYTF. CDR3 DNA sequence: TGTGCCAGCAGTCCCAGGGGGCGCAGGGGCTACACCTTC.

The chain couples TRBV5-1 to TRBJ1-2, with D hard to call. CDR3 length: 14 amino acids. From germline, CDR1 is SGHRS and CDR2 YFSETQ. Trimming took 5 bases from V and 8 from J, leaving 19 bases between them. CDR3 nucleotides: TGCGCCAGCAGAAAAGACACCCCCTCGGGAGGCTACACCTTC. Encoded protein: CASRKDTPSGGYTF.

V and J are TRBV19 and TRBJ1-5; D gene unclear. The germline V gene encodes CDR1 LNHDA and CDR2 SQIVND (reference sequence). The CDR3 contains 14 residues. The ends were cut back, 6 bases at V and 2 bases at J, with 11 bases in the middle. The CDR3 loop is CASRRGLGNQPQHF. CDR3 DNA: TGTGCCAGTAGACGGGGTTTGGGCAATCAGCCCCAGCATTTT.

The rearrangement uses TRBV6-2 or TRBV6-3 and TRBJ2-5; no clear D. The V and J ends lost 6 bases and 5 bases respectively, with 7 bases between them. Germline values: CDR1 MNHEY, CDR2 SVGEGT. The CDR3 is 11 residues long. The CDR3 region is CASSHGETQYF. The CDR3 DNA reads TGTGCCAGCAGCCACGGGGAGACCCAGTACTTC.

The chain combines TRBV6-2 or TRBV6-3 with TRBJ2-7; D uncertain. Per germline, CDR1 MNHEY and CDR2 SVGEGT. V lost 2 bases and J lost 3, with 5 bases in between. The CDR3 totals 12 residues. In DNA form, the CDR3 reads TGTGCCAGCAGTTACAACGGCTACGAGCAGTACTTC. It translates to CASSYNGYEQYF.

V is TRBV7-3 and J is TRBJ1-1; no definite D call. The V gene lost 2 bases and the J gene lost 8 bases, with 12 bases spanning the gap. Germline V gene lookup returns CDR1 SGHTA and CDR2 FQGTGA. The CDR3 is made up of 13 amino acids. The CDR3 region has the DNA TGTGCCAGCAGCTTAGTCCCCGAGACAGAAGCTTTCTTT. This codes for CASSLVPETEAFF.

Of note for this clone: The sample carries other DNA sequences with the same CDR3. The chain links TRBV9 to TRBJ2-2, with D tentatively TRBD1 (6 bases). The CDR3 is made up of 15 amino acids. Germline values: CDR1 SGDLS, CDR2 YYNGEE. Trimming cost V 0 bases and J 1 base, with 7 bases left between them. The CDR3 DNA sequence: TGTGCCAGCAGCGTAGTGGGACAGAACACCGGGGAGCTGTTTTTT. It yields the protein CASSVVGQNTGELFF.

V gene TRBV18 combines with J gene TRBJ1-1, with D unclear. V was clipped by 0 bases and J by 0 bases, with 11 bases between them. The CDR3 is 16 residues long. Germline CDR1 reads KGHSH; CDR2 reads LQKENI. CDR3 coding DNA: TGTGCCAGCTCACCACCGGGGAGGCAGATGAACACTGAAGCTTTCTTT. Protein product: CASSPPGRQMNTEAFF.

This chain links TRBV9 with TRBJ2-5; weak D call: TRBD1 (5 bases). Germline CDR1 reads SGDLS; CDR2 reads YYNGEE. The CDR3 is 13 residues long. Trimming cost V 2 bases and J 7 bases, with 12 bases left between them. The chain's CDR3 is CASSVEPRGTQYF. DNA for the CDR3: TGTGCCAGCAGCGTCGAGCCAAGGGGGACCCAGTACTTC.

The CDR3 region has the DNA TGTGCCAGTAGTCCCGCCTCTCAGGGATACGAGCAGTACTTC. Its protein is CASSPASQGYEQYF. The V gene is TRBV19, the J gene TRBJ2-7, with D possibly TRBD1 on 5 matching bases. CDR1 is LNHDA and CDR2 is SQIVND in the germline V gene (reference sequence). The length of the CDR3 is 14 residues. V lost 5 bases and J lost 4, with 15 bases in between. Full variable domain (missing parts from reference TRBV19 and TRBJ2-7): DGGITQSPKYLFRKEGQNVTLSCEQNLNHDAMYWYRQDPGQGLRLIYYSQIVNDFQKGDIAEGYSVSREKKESFPLTVTSAQKNPTAFYLCASSPASQGYEQYFGPGTRLTVT.

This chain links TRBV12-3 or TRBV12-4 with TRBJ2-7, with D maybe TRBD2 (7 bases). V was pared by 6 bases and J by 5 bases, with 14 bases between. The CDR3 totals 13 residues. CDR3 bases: TGTGCCAGCAGGCCGAGGGGGGGCAACGAGCAGTACTTC. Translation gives CASRPRGGNEQYF.

The CDR3 is CASSGSGSGAEAFF. The CDR3 coding sequence is TGTGCCAGCAGCGGCTCAGGGTCAGGGGCTGAAGCTTTCTTT. This rearrangement joins TRBV9 to TRBJ1-1; weak D call: TRBD1 (6 bases). Germline V gene sequence: CDR1 SGDLS, CDR2 YYNGEE. The CDR3 spans 14 residues. Trimming pared 3 bases from V and 6 bases from J, leaving 15 bases between.

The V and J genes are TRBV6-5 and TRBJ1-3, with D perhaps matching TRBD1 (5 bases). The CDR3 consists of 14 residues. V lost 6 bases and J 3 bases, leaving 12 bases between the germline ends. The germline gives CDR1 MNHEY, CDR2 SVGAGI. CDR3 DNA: TGTGCCAGCAGGACGCCGGGGGTTGGAAACACCATATATTTT. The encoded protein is CASRTPGVGNTIYF.

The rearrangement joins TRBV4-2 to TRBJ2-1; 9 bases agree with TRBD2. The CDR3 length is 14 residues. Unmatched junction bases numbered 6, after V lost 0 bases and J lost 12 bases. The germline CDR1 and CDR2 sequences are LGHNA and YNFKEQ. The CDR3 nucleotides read TGTGCCAGCAGCCAAGATAGTAGCGGGGGCTCGCAGTTCTTC. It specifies CASSQDSSGGSQFF.

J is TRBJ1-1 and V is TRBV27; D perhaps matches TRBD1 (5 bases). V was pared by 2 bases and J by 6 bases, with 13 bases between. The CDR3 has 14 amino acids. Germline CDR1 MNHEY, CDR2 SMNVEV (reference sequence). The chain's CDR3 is CASSLGLGQAEAFF. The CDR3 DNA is TGTGCCAGCAGTTTAGGTCTGGGGCAGGCTGAAGCTTTCTTT.

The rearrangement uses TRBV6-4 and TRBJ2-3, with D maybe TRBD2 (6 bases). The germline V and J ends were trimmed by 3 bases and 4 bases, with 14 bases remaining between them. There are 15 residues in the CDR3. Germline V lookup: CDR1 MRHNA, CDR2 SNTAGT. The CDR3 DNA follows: TGTGCCAGCAGTGAGCGAGTGGGGGAGGCAGATACGCAGTATTTT. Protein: CASSERVGEADTQYF.

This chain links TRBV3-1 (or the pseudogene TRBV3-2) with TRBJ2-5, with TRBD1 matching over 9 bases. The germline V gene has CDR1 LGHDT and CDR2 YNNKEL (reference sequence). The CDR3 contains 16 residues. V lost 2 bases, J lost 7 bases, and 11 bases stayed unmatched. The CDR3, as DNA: TGTGCCAGCAGCCAATCGAGACAGGGGGGAATGGGGACCCAGTACTTC. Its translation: CASSQSRQGGMGTQYF.

CDR3 bases: TGTGCCATCAGTGACCGGGAGGGGCCGCAGTATTTT. Translated: CAISDREGPQYF. The chain uses TRBV10-3 and TRBJ2-3; 8 bases align to TRBD2. Germline CDR1 and CDR2: ENHRY and SYGVKD. This CDR3 comprises 12 residues. J gave up 10 bases and V 3 bases, and 3 bases lay outside the gene matches.

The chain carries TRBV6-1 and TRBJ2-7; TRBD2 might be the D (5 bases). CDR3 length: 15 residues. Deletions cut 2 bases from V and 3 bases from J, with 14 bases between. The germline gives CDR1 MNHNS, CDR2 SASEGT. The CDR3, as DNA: TGTGCCAGCAGTGAATGGTCGGGGATGGTCTACGAGCAGTACTTC. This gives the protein CASSEWSGMVYEQYF.

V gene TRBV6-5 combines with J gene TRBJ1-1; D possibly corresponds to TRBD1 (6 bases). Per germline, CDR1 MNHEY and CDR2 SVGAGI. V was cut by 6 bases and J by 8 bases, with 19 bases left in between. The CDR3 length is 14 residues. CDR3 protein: CASRRGTLGWEAFF. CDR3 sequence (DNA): TGTGCCAGCAGGAGAGGGACACTGGGTTGGGAAGCTTTCTTT.

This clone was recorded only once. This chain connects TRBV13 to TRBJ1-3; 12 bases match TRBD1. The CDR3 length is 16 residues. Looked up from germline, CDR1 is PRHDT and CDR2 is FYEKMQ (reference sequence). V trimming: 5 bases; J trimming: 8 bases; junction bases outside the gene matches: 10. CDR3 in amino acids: CASSLKLGQGADTIYF. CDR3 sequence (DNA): TGTGCCAGCAGCCTAAAGCTGGGACAGGGGGCCGACACCATATATTTT.